This TCR beta chain was profiled in a study of cytomegalovirus exposure and HLA in healthy donors. It was with 60 Vbeta and 13 Jbeta primers that the PCR ran. Data came from immunoSEQ multiplex PCR; TCRdb stores just in-frame clones and leaves some out. The table shows about 150,000 clones, with 60% to 75% occurring only once. The germline CDR1 and CDR2 sequences are SEHNR and FQNEAQ (reference sequence). The trim removed 4 bases at V and 3 bases at J, leaving 6 bases unmatched. The CDR3 is made up of 15 amino acids. Notes on the study in general: Both high specificity and high sensitivity reportedly marked the classifier's diagnosis of cytomegalovirus status. Testing in vitro showed a few CMV-associated chains specific for CMV antigens.

As concerns this clone: Antigen: not known.

The source material was PBMCs. The chain joins TRBV7-9 to TRBJ2-3, with TRBD1 matching 8 bases. The receptor was isolated from a man between 18 and 35 years old in good health and CMV-seronegative. CDR3 region: CASSSTGVRTDTQYF. CDR3 nucleotides: TGTGCCAGCAGCTCGACAGGGGTGAGGACAGATACGCAGTATTTT.